A single sample gave rise to the 18 T cell receptor beta chains below, sequenced in a study of blood T cell repertoires in COVID-19. Clones were sequenced by immunoSEQ multiplex PCR, and TCRdb holds only the in-frame ones, with some missing. The sample records 300,000 to 500,000 clones, around nine tenths being singletons. The sample consisted of PBMCs or T cells enriched from blood (not recorded which). The receptors derive from a woman in her 30s with acute COVID-19.

The chain is built from TRBV5-1 and TRBJ1-3, with a weak D call TRBD1 (5 bases). V shed 0 bases and J shed 2 bases, with 9 bases lying between them. Looked up from germline, CDR1 is SGHRS and CDR2 is YFSETQ. This CDR3 contains 15 residues. The CDR3 DNA reads as TGCGCCAGCAGCTTGGAACCAGGGACTGGAAACACCATATATTTT. This gives the protein CASSLEPGTGNTIYF.

The chain combines TRBV7-9 with TRBJ1-2, with D possibly being TRBD1 (6 bases). Germline CDR1 is SEHNR and CDR2 is FQNEAQ (reference sequence). This CDR3 is built from 15 residues. The V end lost 5 bases, the J end lost 8 bases, and 21 bases lay between the germline ends. CDR3 amino acids: CASSMPGHRRGGYTF. The CDR3, as DNA: TGTGCCAGCAGCATGCCGGGACACCGACGGGGCGGCTACACCTTC.

The chain has TRBV19 and TRBJ1-3, with 11 bases identical to TRBD1. Per the germline V gene, CDR1 is LNHDA and CDR2 is SQIVND (reference sequence). The CDR3 length is 15 residues. V was pared by 10 bases and J by 0 bases, with 5 bases of the junction left unmatched. Here the CDR3 DNA reads TGTGCCACCTCGGGACAGGGGGACTCTGGAAACACCATATATTTT. It is translated as CATSGQGDSGNTIYF. Full variable domain (missing parts from reference TRBV19 and TRBJ1-3): DGGITQSPKYLFRKEGQNVTLSCEQNLNHDAMYWYRQDPGQGLRLIYYSQIVNDFQKGDIAEGYSVSREKKESFPLTVTSAQKNPTAFYLCATSGQGDSGNTIYFGEGSWLTVV.

This chain connects TRBV6-6 to TRBJ1-2; D uncertain. The CDR3 consists of 14 residues. Germline CDR1 MNHNY, CDR2 SVGAGI (reference sequence). The germline V and J ends were trimmed by 8 bases and 7 bases, with 20 bases remaining between them. CDR3 residues: CASSQPGEWRGYTF. In nucleotides, the CDR3 is TGTGCCAGCTCGCAGCCCGGGGAATGGCGTGGCTACACCTTC.

The rearrangement links TRBV6-5 to TRBJ1-4; the D gene is possibly TRBD1 (5 bases). The V and J ends lost 4 bases and 4 bases respectively, with 10 bases between them. CDR1 is MNHEY and CDR2 is SVGAGI in the germline V gene. The CDR3 totals 14 residues. CDR3 residues: CASSLGRDNEKLFF. CDR3 in DNA: TGTGCCAGCAGTTTGGGCAGGGATAATGAAAAACTGTTTTTT.

This clone has just one count. The rearrangement uses TRBV11-2 and TRBJ2-3; possibly TRBD2 for D (5 bases). There are 18 residues in the CDR3. In germline, CDR1 is SGHAT, CDR2 FQNNGV. V lost 5 bases, J lost 5 bases, and 26 bases lay in between. The CDR3 region has the DNA TGTGCCAGCAGCCTTAACCCCCGGGATTACCAATCCGGAGATACGCAGTATTTT. It is translated as CASSLNPRDYQSGDTQYF.

The chain is built from TRBV6-5 and TRBJ1-2; 7 bases line up with TRBD1. Trimming removed 6 bases from V and 8 bases from J; junction bases left unmatched: 0. CDR3 size: 10 residues. Looked up from germline, CDR1 is MNHEY and CDR2 is SVGAGI. The CDR3, as DNA: TGTGCCAGCAGACAGGGGGGCTACACCTTC. It is translated as CASRQGGYTF.

The chain has TRBV19 and TRBJ1-3, with D uncertain. The CDR3 has 14 amino acids. V lost 5 bases, J lost 4 bases, and 12 bases lay in between. Germline loops: CDR1 LNHDA, CDR2 SQIVND (reference sequence). The CDR3 spells CASSPRTAGNTIYF. As DNA, the CDR3 is TGTGCCAGTAGTCCCCGGACTGCGGGAAACACCATATATTTT.

J is TRBJ1-3 and V is TRBV9, with unresolved D. This CDR3 comprises 15 residues. Germline V gene sequence: CDR1 SGDLS, CDR2 YYNGEE. Trimming removed 0 bases from V and 2 bases from J, with 9 bases in between. CDR3 sequence: CASSVATAAGNTIYF. In DNA form, the CDR3 reads TGTGCCAGCAGCGTAGCTACGGCGGCTGGAAACACCATATATTTT.

V is TRBV2 and J is TRBJ2-1, with 10 bases aligning to TRBD1. This CDR3 has 15 residues. The V and J ends lost 3 bases and 10 bases, in that order; junction bases with no gene match: 9. The germline CDR1 and CDR2 sequences are SNHLY and FYNNEI. The CDR3 DNA reads as TGTGCCAGCAGTGACCCGGGACAGGGGCCAAGAGAGCAGTTCTTC. It yields the protein CASSDPGQGPREQFF.

The V call is TRBV7-6, the J call TRBJ1-2, with D perhaps matching TRBD1 (6 bases). Germline CDR1 SGHVS, CDR2 FNYEAQ. The CDR3 runs to 14 residues. Trimming removed 5 bases at V and 5 bases at J, with 15 bases between. In nucleotides, the CDR3 is TGTGCCAGCAGCCTTACAGGGTCAGGATATGGCTACACCTTC. Translated: CASSLTGSGYGYTF.

This clone was observed a few times. The sample carries other DNA sequences with the same CDR3. The chain carries TRBV5-1 and TRBJ1-5; tentative D call: TRBD1 (5 bases). This CDR3 is 14 amino acids long. With 2 bases removed from V and 6 bases from J, the gap between germline ends came to 12 bases. Germline V CDR1 and CDR2: SGHRS, YFSETQ. CDR3 nucleotide sequence: TGCGCCAGCAGCTTTACCGGGGGGTCTCAGCCCCAGCATTTT. It yields the protein CASSFTGGSQPQHF.

The DNA of the CDR3 is TGTGCCAGCAGCCAATTCGCAGCGCCCAATCAGCCCCAGCATTTT. This encodes CASSQFAAPNQPQHF. The gene calls are TRBV4-2 and TRBJ1-5, with D hard to call. The CDR3 is 15 residues long. The germline V gene has CDR1 LGHNA and CDR2 YNFKEQ. V was cut by 2 bases and J by 3 bases, with 11 bases left in between.

This clone showed up just once. V gene TRBV5-6 combines with J gene TRBJ2-7; D gene uncertain. Trimming left V 2 bases short and J 0 bases short, with 6 bases between. Germline V gives CDR1 SGHDT, CDR2 YYEEEE. The CDR3 length is 13 residues. The chain's CDR3 is CASSFVSSYEQYF. The CDR3 coding sequence is TGTGCCAGCAGCTTCGTCAGCTCCTACGAGCAGTACTTC.

The CDR3 region is CASSFPTGGTEAFF. As DNA, the CDR3 is TGTGCCAGCAGCTTCCCGACAGGGGGAACTGAAGCTTTCTTT. The chain combines TRBV7-8 with TRBJ1-1; 9 bases are a match to TRBD1. The length of the CDR3 is 14 residues. Germline lookup yields CDR1 SGHVS and CDR2 FQNEAQ. V lost 3 bases, J lost 5 bases, and 4 bases stayed unmatched.

The sample holds one count of this clone. This CDR3 is also generated by other DNA sequences in the sample. The J gene is TRBJ1-3, the V gene TRBV9; D unresolved. Trimming cost V 3 bases and J 4 bases, with 8 bases left between them. Germline V gene sequence: CDR1 SGDLS, CDR2 YYNGEE. The CDR3 has 13 amino acids. The CDR3 DNA follows: TGTGCCAGCAGCGCGGTTCCGGGAAACACCATATATTTT. It is translated as CASSAVPGNTIYF.

In its sample, this clone was seen a few times. The rearrangement links TRBV12-3 or TRBV12-4 to TRBJ1-2; 10 nucleotides line up with TRBD1. The CDR3 spans 13 residues. The trim removed 6 bases at V and 6 bases at J, leaving 4 bases unmatched. The CDR3: CASSGQGEDGYTF. The CDR3 DNA is TGTGCCAGCAGCGGACAGGGGGAGGATGGCTACACCTTC.

This clone was seen just once. The V call is TRBV9, the J call TRBJ2-1, with D tentatively TRBD1 (5 bases). The CDR3 is made up of 14 amino acids. V lost 4 bases and J 3 bases, leaving 11 bases between the germline ends. Germline V lookup: CDR1 SGDLS, CDR2 YYNGEE. CDR3 region: CASSPAQGYNEQFF. In DNA, the CDR3 is TGTGCCAGCAGCCCCGCCCAGGGCTACAATGAGCAGTTCTTC.